Sequencing of this T cell receptor beta chain was carried out in a study of beta chain features in type 1 diabetes. Notes on the study in general: Relative to healthy donors, patients appeared to have naive, central memory and Treg TCRB repertoires that were more similar. Shorter templates might be favored by PCR, equally in patients and controls.

Comment on this clone: Its antigen is still unknown.

Isolated RNA was reverse transcribed in full, so expressed TCRB transcripts were sequenced. The data were produced by immunoSEQ multiplex PCR, yet TCRdb's version contains in-frame clones alone and is incomplete. The table lists about 220,000 clones, about 11% of them singletons. Per germline, CDR1 SGHVT and CDR2 SQSDAQ. Trimming removed 7 bases at V and 5 bases at J, with 11 bases between. This CDR3 has 12 residues. The chain employs TRBV7-4 and TRBJ2-5, with no clear D. The TCR comes from a young man in good health. Sequencing was done on a sample of central memory CD4+ T cells from blood. The CDR3 here is CASILPPETQYF. The CDR3 DNA follows: TGTGCCAGCATCCTACCCCCCGAGACCCAGTACTTC.